The 29 T cell receptor beta chains in this list originate from one sample, sequenced in a study of control samples from healthy donors and cancer patients. Only in-frame clones appear in the TCRdb table, and some are missing; sequencing was by immunoSEQ multiplex PCR. The sample lists about 180,000 clones, 91% occurring once. The sample was blood. These TCRs come from a middle-aged woman in good health.

This chain connects TRBV11-2 to TRBJ1-2; no clear D. Trimming shortened V by 1 base and J by 2 bases, and 8 bases separated the two germline ends. The CDR3 totals 14 residues. Germline CDR1 is SGHAT and CDR2 is FQNNGV. In DNA, the CDR3 is TGTGCCAGCAGCTTAGGTCCCCAGAACTATGGCTACACCTTC. Translated, it gives CASSLGPQNYGYTF.

The chain combines TRBV28 with TRBJ1-2; unclear D gene. Looked up from germline, CDR1 is MDHEN and CDR2 is SYDVKM. Trimming left V 7 bases short and J 2 bases short, with 14 bases between. The CDR3 spans 14 residues. DNA for the CDR3: TGTGCCAGCATCCTGGACGGGGTGAACTATGGCTACACCTTC. Residues: CASILDGVNYGYTF.

The chain recombines TRBV6-6 with TRBJ2-7; tentatively, D is TRBD1 or TRBD2 (5 bases each). V was clipped by 4 bases and J by 2 bases, with 15 bases between them. This CDR3 has 15 amino acids. The germline CDR1 and CDR2 sequences are MNHNY and SVGAGI (reference sequence). The DNA of the CDR3 is TGTGCCAGCAGTTCCGCCGGGACGGGAACCTACGAGCAGTACTTC. It specifies CASSSAGTGTYEQYF.

The rearrangement links TRBV6-5 to TRBJ1-6, with a tentative D call TRBD1 (6 bases). Trimming pared 0 bases from V and 5 bases from J, leaving 11 bases between. This CDR3 has 16 amino acids. The germline V gene has CDR1 MNHEY and CDR2 SVGAGI. CDR3 coding DNA: TGTGCCAGCAGTTACTCTCGGGACATCGATAATTCACCCCTCCACTTT. Translating it yields CASSYSRDIDNSPLHF.

J is TRBJ1-1 and V is TRBV5-1, with 8 nucleotides matching TRBD1. V dropped 3 bases and J dropped 8; count of bases not matched to a gene: 6. CDR3 size: 13 residues. CDR1 and CDR2 from the germline V gene are SGHRS and YFSETQ. CDR3 region: CASSSRDRTEAFF. CDR3 nucleotides: TGCGCCAGCAGCTCACGGGACAGGACCGAAGCTTTCTTT.

The chain couples TRBV5-1 to TRBJ2-7; maybe TRBD2 (6 bases). Germline loops: CDR1 SGHRS, CDR2 YFSETQ. V was shortened by 2 bases and J by 0 bases, with 15 bases between the two germline ends. This CDR3 spans 16 amino acids. This CDR3 reads CASSFSGGRSSYEQYF. The CDR3 nucleotides read TGCGCCAGCAGCTTCTCTGGGGGGAGGAGCTCCTACGAGCAGTACTTC.

The chain has TRBV7-9 and TRBJ1-1; D is undetermined. Trimming took 1 base from V and 2 from J, leaving 8 bases between them. The CDR3 is 14 amino acids. Germline V gene sequence: CDR1 SEHNR, CDR2 FQNEAQ (reference sequence). The CDR3 DNA reads TGTGCCAGCAGCTTAGATTCGGCTAACACTGAAGCTTTCTTT. Translating it yields CASSLDSANTEAFF.

V and J are TRBV7-9 and TRBJ2-5; a possible D gene is TRBD1 (6 bases). The CDR3 loop spans 14 amino acids. Deletions cut 0 bases from V and 5 bases from J, with 10 bases between. Germline V gene sequence: CDR1 SEHNR, CDR2 FQNEAQ (reference sequence). The CDR3 reads CASSLASQGETQYF. DNA of the CDR3: TGTGCCAGCAGCTTAGCGTCCCAGGGGGAGACCCAGTACTTC. Filled out from reference TRBV7-9 and TRBJ2-5, the complete variable domain reads DTGVSQNPRHKITKRGQNVTFRCDPISEHNRLYWYRQTLGQGPEFLTYFQNEAQLEKSRLLSDRFSAERPKGSFSTLEIQRTEQGDSAMYLCASSLASQGETQYFGPGTRLLVL.

This chain joins TRBV10-1 and TRBJ2-2; D is perhaps TRBD1 (5 bases). V lost 4 bases, J lost 6 bases, and 15 bases lay in between. This CDR3 contains 15 residues. Germline V gene data show CDR1 as WNHNN and CDR2 as SYGVQD (reference sequence). The CDR3 DNA reads TGCGCCAGCAGTGGGGCCAGGGAAGGGGCCGGGGAGCTGTTTTTT. This sequence encodes CASSGAREGAGELFF.

The chain recombines TRBV7-9 with TRBJ2-3; 9 bases match TRBD2. CDR1 SEHNR and CDR2 FQNEAQ come from the germline V gene (reference sequence). The trim removed 4 bases at V and 1 base at J, leaving 6 bases unmatched. The CDR3 has 16 residues. The CDR3 region is CASSSWTSEGTDTQYF. The CDR3 nucleotides are TGTGCCAGCAGCTCCTGGACTAGCGAGGGCACAGATACGCAGTATTTT.

The chain employs TRBV10-3 and TRBJ1-5; D gene unclear. V lost 6 bases to trimming and J lost 0 bases, with 6 bases between them. The germline CDR1 and CDR2 sequences are ENHRY and SYGVKD. The CDR3 sequence is 13 residues long. The DNA of the CDR3 is TGTGCCATCAGCCAAGATAGCAATCAGCCCCAGCATTTT. It translates to CAISQDSNQPQHF.

The rearrangement uses TRBV4-1 and TRBJ2-7; D possibly corresponds to TRBD2 (7 bases). CDR1 and CDR2 (germline): MGHRA, YSYEKL. This CDR3 is 19 amino acids long. Trimming took off 0 bases at V and 0 bases at J, with 21 bases between the two ends. The CDR3 DNA reads TGCGCCAGCAGCCAAGAACCGGGGGGCCAATTCAGAAGCTCCTACGAGCAGTACTTC. This translates into CASSQEPGGQFRSSYEQYF.

Here the CDR3 reads CASSTPNSGANVLTF. The CDR3 DNA follows: TGTGCCAGCAGCACACCCAACTCTGGGGCCAACGTCCTGACTTTC. The chain uses TRBV27 and TRBJ2-6; D is unresolved. This CDR3 contains 15 residues. Germline lookup yields CDR1 MNHEY and CDR2 SMNVEV (reference sequence). The V and J ends lost 6 bases and 0 bases respectively, with 9 bases between them.

The chain has TRBV2 and TRBJ1-5; the D gene is possibly TRBD1 (6 bases). The germline V gene encodes CDR1 SNHLY and CDR2 FYNNEI. V lost 3 bases and J 5 bases, leaving 14 bases between the germline ends. The CDR3 runs to 15 residues. For the CDR3, the DNA is TGTGCCAGCAGTGAGCACAGGGTTAACGATCAGCCCCAGCATTTT. This translates into CASSEHRVNDQPQHF. The variable domain in full, with the rest retrieved from reference TRBV2 and TRBJ1-5, is EPEVTQTPSHQVTQMGQEVILRCVPISNHLYFYWYRQILGQKVEFLVSFYNNEISEKSEIFDDQFSVERPDGSNFTLKIRSTKLEDSAMYFCASSEHRVNDQPQHFGDGTRLSIL.

On this clone itself: This specimen includes other DNA sequences encoding the same CDR3. This rearrangement joins TRBV19 to TRBJ1-1; D gene uncertain. Germline V gene sequence: CDR1 LNHDA, CDR2 SQIVND (reference sequence). CDR3 length: 13 residues. Trimming stripped 6 bases from V and 0 bases from J, with 8 bases between. CDR3 protein: CASRGIMNTEAFF. The CDR3 DNA reads as TGTGCCAGTAGGGGCATCATGAACACTGAAGCTTTCTTT.

This sequence joins TRBV4-1 and TRBJ1-1; no clear D. The V end lost 0 bases, the J end lost 2 bases, and 10 bases lay between the germline ends. The length of the CDR3 is 15 residues. CDR1 is MGHRA and CDR2 is YSYEKL in the germline V gene. CDR3 nucleotide sequence: TGCGCCAGCAGCCAAGATACGGCCCCTAACACTGAAGCTTTCTTT. Its translation is CASSQDTAPNTEAFF.

This clone was counted once. The V call is TRBV29-1, the J call TRBJ2-3; perhaps D is TRBD1 or TRBD2 (5 bases each). V was cut by 6 bases and J by 0 bases, with 16 bases left in between. This CDR3 has 15 amino acids. Germline V gene sequence: CDR1 SQVTM, CDR2 ANQGSEA. The DNA for the CDR3 is TGCAGCGTAGGAGGCAGGGCTGGGAGCACAGATACGCAGTATTTT. Amino acids: CSVGGRAGSTDTQYF.

This rearrangement joins TRBV4-1 to TRBJ2-1; 7 nucleotides line up with TRBD1. From germline, CDR1 is MGHRA and CDR2 YSYEKL. The V segment lost 2 bases and the J segment 2 bases; nucleotides outside the gene matches: 3. The CDR3 has 15 residues. The CDR3 loop is CASSQRQGTYNEQFF. The CDR3 DNA is TGCGCCAGCAGCCAAAGACAGGGTACCTACAATGAGCAGTTCTTC.

A note on this clone: Other DNA variants within this sample encode the same CDR3. This chain joins TRBV11-2 and TRBJ2-2; D ambiguous. Between the trimmed V and J ends, which lost 5 bases and 5 bases, there was a span of 6 bases. The CDR3 extends over 12 amino acids. Germline V gene data show CDR1 as SGHAT and CDR2 as FQNNGV. The CDR3 reads CASSLGTGELFF. The CDR3, as DNA: TGTGCCAGCAGCCTCGGGACCGGGGAGCTGTTTTTT.

The chain carries TRBV6-5 and TRBJ2-1; D not certain. The CDR3 consists of 13 residues. V shed 0 bases and J shed 9 bases, with 9 bases lying between them. Germline V gene data show CDR1 as MNHEY and CDR2 as SVGAGI. The CDR3 protein is CASSYSVWGEQFF. The CDR3 nucleotides are TGTGCCAGCAGTTACTCGGTATGGGGTGAGCAGTTCTTC.

This clone was detected once. The chain couples TRBV11-2 to TRBJ2-7; TRBD1 agrees at 7 bases. Per germline, CDR1 SGHAT and CDR2 FQNNGV. The CDR3 extends over 14 amino acids. The V segment lost 3 bases and the J segment 6 bases; nucleotides outside the gene matches: 8. The CDR3 region is CASSLRGGRGEQYF. The CDR3 DNA reads as TGTGCCAGCAGCTTGAGAGGGGGCCGGGGCGAGCAGTACTTC.

The chain has TRBV3-1 (or the pseudogene TRBV3-2) and TRBJ2-2, with D perhaps TRBD2 (5 bases). Germline V gene data show CDR1 as LGHDT and CDR2 as YNNKEL (reference sequence). Trimming left V 4 bases short and J 3 bases short, with 9 bases between. The CDR3 runs to 14 residues. CDR3: CASSPLEDTGELFF. CDR3 sequence (DNA): TGTGCCAGCAGCCCACTAGAGGACACCGGGGAGCTGTTTTTT.

The genes are TRBV27 and TRBJ2-7; D might be TRBD1 or TRBD2, each matching 6 bases. The CDR3 runs 14 residues. Trimming removed 2 bases at V and 5 bases at J, with 13 bases between. Germline V gene data show CDR1 as MNHEY and CDR2 as SMNVEV (reference sequence). This CDR3 reads CASSLRGVLNEQYF. The CDR3 nucleotides read TGTGCCAGCAGTTTAAGGGGGGTCCTGAACGAGCAGTACTTC.

The V call is TRBV24-1, the J call TRBJ2-5, with TRBD1 as a possible D gene (6 bases). Trimming removed 4 bases at V and 7 bases at J, with 15 bases between. Germline V gene lookup returns CDR1 KGHDR and CDR2 SFDVKD. This CDR3 is 14 amino acids long. CDR3 in amino acids: CATSDHRGQWTQYF. The CDR3 nucleotides read TGTGCCACCAGTGACCATAGAGGACAGTGGACCCAGTACTTC.

The chain is built from TRBV6-5 and TRBJ2-3, with 8 bases identical to TRBD2. This CDR3 contains 16 residues. Losses at the gene ends were 0 bases for V and 3 bases for J; bases not matched to a gene: 5. The germline V gene has CDR1 MNHEY and CDR2 SVGAGI. CDR3 protein: CASSYSGRGATDTQYF. CDR3 bases: TGTGCCAGCAGTTACTCTGGGCGGGGGGCGACAGATACGCAGTATTTT.

The chain carries TRBV28 and TRBJ1-5; 8 positions match TRBD1. The CDR3 is 15 residues long. Germline V gene sequence: CDR1 MDHEN, CDR2 SYDVKM. With V trimmed by 3 bases and J by 3 bases, 4 bases remained unmatched. As DNA, the CDR3 is TGTGCCAGCAGTTTCAGGGGGCGCCTCAATCAGCCCCAGCATTTT. Translating it yields CASSFRGRLNQPQHF.

The chain is built from TRBV4-2 and TRBJ2-1; either TRBD1 or TRBD2 may supply D (6 bases each). CDR3 length: 17 residues. CDR1 and CDR2 from the germline V gene are LGHNA and YNFKEQ. V was clipped by 8 bases and J by 5 bases, with 25 bases between them. In DNA, the CDR3 is TGTGCCAGCGAACAAACAGGGTGGGGGGCCCCCGACAATGAGCAGTTCTTC. Translating gives CASEQTGWGAPDNEQFF.

V gene TRBV7-9 combines with J gene TRBJ1-1; 7 bases map to TRBD1. The CDR3 extends over 14 amino acids. Per germline, CDR1 SEHNR and CDR2 FQNEAQ (reference sequence). Losses at the gene ends were 4 bases for V and 4 bases for J; bases not matched to a gene: 6. The CDR3 sequence is CASSSPDRVTEAFF. CDR3 in DNA: TGTGCCAGCAGCTCCCCCGACAGGGTCACTGAAGCTTTCTTT.

The V call is TRBV5-1, the J call TRBJ1-1; D not certain. V lost 4 bases, J lost 8 bases, and 15 bases lay in between. The CDR3 has 13 residues. CDR1 and CDR2 (germline): SGHRS, YFSETQ. CDR3: CASSLGRAGEAFF. CDR3 DNA sequence: TGCGCCAGCAGCCTTGGGAGGGCGGGAGAAGCTTTCTTT. Looking up the rest from reference TRBV5-1 and TRBJ1-1 gives the full variable domain: KAGVTQTPRYLIKTRGQQVTLSCSPISGHRSVSWYQQTPGQGLQFLFEYFSETQRNKGNFPGRFSGRQFSNSRSEMNVSTLELGDSALYLCASSLGRAGEAFFGQGTRLTVV.